This T cell receptor beta chain is from a study of T-cell reconstitution after alpha-beta-depleted transplantation in children. Study conclusions and caveats: After one year, T-cell counts and TCRbeta diversity mostly came from new T cells. Reports say that about two months after transplant, the alpha-beta T cells came out of several hundred graft clones that had expanded. Recipient T cells and thymic progenitors that survived were the source of the high TCRbeta diversity seen at day 60 in some patients.

Germline assignment: CDR1 SGHRS and CDR2 YFSETQ. CDR3 length: 14 residues. The V gene end was trimmed by 0 bases and the J gene end by 3 bases; junction bases not matched to a gene: 0. Molecular barcoding with unique molecular identifiers was used for the TCRbeta library. TCRdb fed the PCR reads into MiXCR, producing one record per CDR3 protein. The table shows around 270,000 distinct CDR3 sequences, with nearly 8% occurring only once. This clonotype has a handful of counts. Its cognate antigen is unknown. The source was peripheral blood, collected 360 days after TCRalphabeta/CD19-depleted stem cell transplant. The genes are TRBV5-1 and TRBJ1-2; 9 bases are a match to TRBD1. This TCR was recovered from a female patient aged 2-15 years who had a stem cell transplant for Fanconi anemia, so the T cells may come from the graft donor. The DNA of the CDR3 is TGCGCCAGCAGCTTGGGGGACAGGGACTATGGCTACACCTTC. It codes for CASSLGDRDYGYTF.